This TCR beta chain was sequenced during a study of T cell changes during pregnancy in multiple sclerosis (dated by TCRdb to the late 2010s). Study-wide context: The study examined how the T cell repertoire changed over the course of pregnancy in women with multiple sclerosis.

This clone was seen many times. There is no known antigen for this receptor. No much larger clone exists at a distance of one base, and base qualities are not known. Library prep was done by the immunoSEQ multiplex PCR assay. TCRdb retrieved this table from immuneACCESS and kept in-frame rearrangements only. Not all clones are present; in checked studies, unresolved V genes account for under half, and no reason is known for the remainder. This sample lists about 77,000 clones; over 75% were detected once. 1.5% to 2% of the sample is held by the ten biggest clonotypes. Reading the germline V gene gives CDR1 SNHLY and CDR2 FYNNEI. The germline V and J ends show losses of 6 bases and 4 bases respectively, and no gene match explains 5 bases of the junction. The cysteine opens and the phenylalanine closes a CDR3 of 14 amino acids. This entry keeps only the CDR3 DNA: 42 bases, framed from base 1.

The specimen comprised peripheral blood, sampled before pregnancy. The V gene is TRBV2 and the J gene is TRBJ2-2; TRBD2 aligns with 7 central bases. The TCR comes from a female donor with multiple sclerosis, enrolled in a pregnancy study. The encoded CDR3 is CASRGLVGTGELFF. The base sequence is TGTGCCAGCAGAGGACTAGTTGGCACCGGGGAGCTGTTTTTT. Joined to the reference TRBV2 and TRBJ2-2 proteins, this CDR3 gives the full variable domain: EPEVTQTPSHQVTQMGQEVILRCVPISNHLYFYWYRQILGQKVEFLVSFYNNEISEKSEIFDDQFSVERPDGSNFTLKIRSTKLEDSAMYFCASRGLVGTGELFFGEGSRLTVL.